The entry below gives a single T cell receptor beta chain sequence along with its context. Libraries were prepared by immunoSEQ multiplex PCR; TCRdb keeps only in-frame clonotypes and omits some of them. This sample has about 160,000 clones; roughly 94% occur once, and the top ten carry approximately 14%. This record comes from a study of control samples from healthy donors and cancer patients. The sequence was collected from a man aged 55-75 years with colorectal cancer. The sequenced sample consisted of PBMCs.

For the CDR3, the DNA is TGTGCCAGCAGCTTAAGGACCTTACCGAGCAATCAGCCCCAGCATTTT. Translation: CASSLRTLPSNQPQHF. V usage is TRBV11-3 and J usage is TRBJ1-5; D unresolved. Trimming removed 2 bases at V and 1 base at J, with 12 bases between. The CDR3 consists of 16 residues. Germline CDR1 SGHNT, CDR2 YENEEA.